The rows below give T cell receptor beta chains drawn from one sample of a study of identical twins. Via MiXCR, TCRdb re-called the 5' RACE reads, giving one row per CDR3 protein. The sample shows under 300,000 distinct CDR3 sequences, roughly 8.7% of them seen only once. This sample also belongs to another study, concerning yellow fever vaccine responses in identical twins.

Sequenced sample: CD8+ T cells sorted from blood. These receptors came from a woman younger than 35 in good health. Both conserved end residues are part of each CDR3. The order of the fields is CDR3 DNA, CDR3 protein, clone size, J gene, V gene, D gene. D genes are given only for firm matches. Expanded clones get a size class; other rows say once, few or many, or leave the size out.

TGTGCCAGCAGCGATACCAATAGCGGGAGTGTGGATGAGCAGTTCTTC CASSDTNSGSVDEQFF - TRBJ2-1 TRBV11-2 TRBD2
TGTGCCAGCACCGAAGGGGGGGCGGCCATTCAGTACTTC CASTEGGAAIQYF - TRBJ2-4 TRBV12-3/TRBV12-4 -
TGTGCCAGCAGTGCCACCAGGGGACACTATGGCTACACCTTC CASSATRGHYGYTF many TRBJ1-2 TRBV27 -
TGCAGCGTGGAACCACAGGAGAAATACAATGAGCAGTTCTTC CSVEPQEKYNEQFF many TRBJ2-1 TRBV29-1 -
TGTGCCAGCTCACCACGGGACACACCAACCCACACAGATACGCAGTATTTT CASSPRDTPTHTDTQYF many TRBJ2-3 TRBV18 -
TGTGCCAGCAGTTTAATTTTCTCGGGGGAGCAGTACTTC CASSLIFSGEQYF many TRBJ2-7 TRBV27 -
TGTGCCAGCAGCTTAGGGACTCAACCCACCCTAGAGACCCAGTACTTC CASSLGTQPTLETQYF - TRBJ2-5 TRBV7-2 -
TGTGCCAGCAGCCAATCCGGTGGTCAGACCTACGAGCAGTACTTC CASSQSGGQTYEQYF - TRBJ2-7 TRBV4-2 -
TGTGCCAGCAGTTTTAGGGGCTCTGTGAATGAAAAACTGTTTTTT CASSFRGSVNEKLFF few TRBJ1-4 TRBV6-5 -
TGTGCCAGCAGTTTAGGGCACGAGCAGTACTTC CASSLGHEQYF many TRBJ2-7 TRBV12-3/TRBV12-4 -
TGTGCCAGCAGCCAGGCCCCAGAGAGCTCCTACGAGCAGTACTTC CASSQAPESSYEQYF - TRBJ2-7 TRBV14 -
TGCGCCAGCAGCCTACTCACAGGGGGCGCGGAGGCCGAGCAGTACTTC CASSLLTGGAEAEQYF - TRBJ2-7 TRBV5-1 TRBD1
TGTGCCAGCAGCCGCCTGACTAGCGACTTTCCCTACGAGCAGTACTTC CASSRLTSDFPYEQYF many TRBJ2-7 TRBV14 TRBD2
TGTGCCAGCAGCCCAGGGTCTGAGTGGTCCGGGGAGCTGTTTTTT CASSPGSEWSGELFF - TRBJ2-2 TRBV4-2 -
TGCAGTGCGGAGGCAGACTCTGGGGCCAACGTCCTGACTTTC CSAEADSGANVLTF few TRBJ2-6 TRBV20-1 -
TGTGCCACCAGGGACAGGTACCAAGAGACCCAGTACTTC CATRDRYQETQYF many TRBJ2-5 TRBV24-1 TRBD1
TGTGCTAGTGGTTTCGACCTTCTAGCGGGGGGAGAGACCCAGTACTTC CASGFDLLAGGETQYF few TRBJ2-5 TRBV12-5 TRBD2
TGTGCCCTCCAGCGAGGGGACAGAACCTACGAGCAGTACTTC CALQRGDRTYEQYF - TRBJ2-7 TRBV2 TRBD1
TGTGCCAGCAGTTTACTAGTGGGAACCGATACGCAGTATTTT CASSLLVGTDTQYF few TRBJ2-3 TRBV27 -
TGCGCCAGCAGCTTGGGTCGTATTGGGGGGCCGAACTTCGAGCAGTACTTC CASSLGRIGGPNFEQYF - TRBJ2-7 TRBV5-1 -
TGTGCCAGCAGCCCCCTCCGGGTGAACACTGAAGCTTTCTTT CASSPLRVNTEAFF many TRBJ1-1 TRBV7-8 -
TGTGCCAGCAGCCCTGGACAGCTCAAATCAGATACGCAGTATTTT CASSPGQLKSDTQYF - TRBJ2-3 TRBV9 -
TGTGCCAGCAGTGAAGGTCCCCATATCGAGCAGTTCTTC CASSEGPHIEQFF few TRBJ2-1 TRBV25-1 -
TGTGCCAGCAGCCGGACAGGCTTCGTTTACGAGCAGTACTTC CASSRTGFVYEQYF - TRBJ2-7 TRBV7-9 TRBD1
TGTGCCACCAGCAGAGATGGGAAGGGAGGCTACACCTTC CATSRDGKGGYTF - TRBJ1-2 TRBV15 -
TGCAGTGCTGAAATAGCGGGAAGATACAATGAGCAGTTCTTC CSAEIAGRYNEQFF - TRBJ2-1 TRBV20-1 TRBD2
TGCGCCAGCAGCCAAGATGAGGTGGTACTAGCGGGAGGGACCACAGATACGCAGTATTTT CASSQDEVVLAGGTTDTQYF many TRBJ2-3 TRBV4-3 TRBD2
TGCAGTGCTAGAGCCGGGACAGCGGGACTCCCCCTCGAGCAGTACTTC CSARAGTAGLPLEQYF - TRBJ2-7 TRBV20-1 -
TGCGCCAGCAGCCTCCTTACAGGGGACGAGACCGGGGAGCTGTTTTTT CASSLLTGDETGELFF - TRBJ2-2 TRBV5-1 TRBD1
TGCAGCGTTGTAACTAGCGATAGTAACACCGGGGAGCTGTTTTTT CSVVTSDSNTGELFF many TRBJ2-2 TRBV29-1 TRBD2
TGTGCCAGCAGCTCGTGGGACCAGCCGGAAAAACTGTTTTTT CASSSWDQPEKLFF many TRBJ1-4 TRBV7-9 -
TGTGCCAGCAGCAAAAGCTGGATCGGGACAGGGACCGGACTTGAGTGGTTGGAGACCCAGTACTTC CASSKSWIGTGTGLEWLETQYF few TRBJ2-5 TRBV21-1 -
TGTGCCAGCAGCTTCAGACAGGTTGCCGAGCAGTACTTC CASSFRQVAEQYF - TRBJ2-7 TRBV11-2 -
TGTGCCAGCAGCTACGGACTAGCGGGAGATACGCAGTATTTT CASSYGLAGDTQYF many TRBJ2-3 TRBV7-9 TRBD2
TGTGCCAGCAGCCCGGGGTCGGACACCATATATTTT CASSPGSDTIYF many TRBJ1-3 TRBV7-9 -
TGTGCCAGCAGCTCAGCCCACCGGGACAGGGGGCGTGGGCAGTTCTTC CASSSAHRDRGRGQFF - TRBJ2-1 TRBV7-9 TRBD1
TGCAGCGTTGAAGGATGGGGGCTCAGCTCCTACGAGCAGTACTTC CSVEGWGLSSYEQYF many TRBJ2-7 TRBV29-1 -
TGTGCCAGCAGCCCCGTGATGAACACCGGGGAGCTGTTTTTT CASSPVMNTGELFF few TRBJ2-2 TRBV27 -
TGCGCCAGCGCTCCGGACATCCTGGGGGACACCATATATTTT CASAPDILGDTIYF - TRBJ1-3 TRBV5-1 -
TGCAGCGTTGAAGATCGAGCACCGCGAGGCTACACCTTC CSVEDRAPRGYTF many TRBJ1-2 TRBV29-1 -
TGCGCCAGCAGCCAAGATTCGGGCTATACGGAGGATGAGCAGTTCTTC CASSQDSGYTEDEQFF many TRBJ2-1 TRBV4-3 -
TGTGCCAGCAGCTTAGCGGGTAGCGGGACGAACACCGGGGAGCTGTTTTTT CASSLAGSGTNTGELFF few TRBJ2-2 TRBV7-8 TRBD2
TGTGCCAGCAGCTTAGATATCGAAACTTCCTACGAGCAGTACTTC CASSLDIETSYEQYF few TRBJ2-7 TRBV7-9 -
TGTGCCAGCAGCTCCACCCTAGGGGGGTTGGAGACCCAGTACTTC CASSSTLGGLETQYF - TRBJ2-5 TRBV7-3 -
TGTGCCAGCATAAGTTCGACCGGGGAGCTGTTTTTT CASISSTGELFF many TRBJ2-2 TRBV2 -
TGTGCCATCAGTGAAACAGGGGGCCAAGGAAAAGAGACCCAGTACTTC CAISETGGQGKETQYF few TRBJ2-5 TRBV10-3 TRBD1
TGCAGCGTTGCCGGGACAGGGTCGGCCGAGCAGTACTTC CSVAGTGSAEQYF few TRBJ2-7 TRBV29-1 TRBD1